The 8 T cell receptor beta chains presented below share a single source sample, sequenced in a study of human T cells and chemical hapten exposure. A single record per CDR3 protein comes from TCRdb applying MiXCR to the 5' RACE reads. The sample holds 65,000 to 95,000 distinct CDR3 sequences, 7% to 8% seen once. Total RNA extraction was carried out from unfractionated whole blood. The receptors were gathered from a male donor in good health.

In DNA form, the CDR3 reads TGTGCCAGCAGTTTAGGGGTTGGCGAGCAGTACTTC. Amino acids: CASSLGVGEQYF. The gene calls are TRBV12-3 or TRBV12-4 and TRBJ2-7; no firm D call. There are 12 residues in the CDR3. V lost 1 base and J 6 bases, leaving 7 bases between the germline ends.

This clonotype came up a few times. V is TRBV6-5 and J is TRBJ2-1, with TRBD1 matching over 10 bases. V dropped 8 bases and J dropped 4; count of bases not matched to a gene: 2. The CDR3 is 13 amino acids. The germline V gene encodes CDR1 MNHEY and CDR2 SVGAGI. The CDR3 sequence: CASRQGAYNEQFF. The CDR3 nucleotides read TGTGCCAGCCGACAGGGGGCGTACAATGAGCAGTTCTTC.

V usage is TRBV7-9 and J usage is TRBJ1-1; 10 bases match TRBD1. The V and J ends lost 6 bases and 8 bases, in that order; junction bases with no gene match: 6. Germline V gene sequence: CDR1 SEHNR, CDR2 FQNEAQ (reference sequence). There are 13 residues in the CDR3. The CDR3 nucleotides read TGTGCCAGCAGACCAGACAGGGGGCGAGAAGCTTTCTTT. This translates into CASRPDRGREAFF.

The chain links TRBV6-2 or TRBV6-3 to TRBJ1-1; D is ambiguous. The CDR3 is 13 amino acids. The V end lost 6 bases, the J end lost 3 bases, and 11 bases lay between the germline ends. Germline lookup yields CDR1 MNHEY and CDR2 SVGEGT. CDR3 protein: CASRRSRDTEAFF. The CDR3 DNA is TGTGCCAGCAGGAGAAGCCGGGACACTGAAGCTTTCTTT.

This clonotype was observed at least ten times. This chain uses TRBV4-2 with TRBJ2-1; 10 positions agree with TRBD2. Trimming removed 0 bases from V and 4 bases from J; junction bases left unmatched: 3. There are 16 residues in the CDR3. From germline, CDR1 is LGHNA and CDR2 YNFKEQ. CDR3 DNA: TGTGCCAGCAGCCAAGAGGAAGCGGGGGGGTACAATGAGCAGTTCTTC. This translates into CASSQEEAGGYNEQFF.

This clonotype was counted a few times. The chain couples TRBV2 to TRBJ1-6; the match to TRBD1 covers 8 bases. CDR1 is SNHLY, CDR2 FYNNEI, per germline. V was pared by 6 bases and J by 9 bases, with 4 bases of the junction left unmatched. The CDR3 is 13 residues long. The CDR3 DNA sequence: TGTGCCAGCAGGACAGGGGTGGGTTCACCCCTCCACTTT. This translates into CASRTGVGSPLHF.

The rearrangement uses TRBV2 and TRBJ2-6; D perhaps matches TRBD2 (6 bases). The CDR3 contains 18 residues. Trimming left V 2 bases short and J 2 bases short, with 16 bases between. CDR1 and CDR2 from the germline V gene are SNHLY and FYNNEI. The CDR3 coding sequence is TGTGCCAGCAGTGAACCATTATTGGGGGGTCCTGGGGCCAACGTCCTGACTTTC. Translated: CASSEPLLGGPGANVLTF.

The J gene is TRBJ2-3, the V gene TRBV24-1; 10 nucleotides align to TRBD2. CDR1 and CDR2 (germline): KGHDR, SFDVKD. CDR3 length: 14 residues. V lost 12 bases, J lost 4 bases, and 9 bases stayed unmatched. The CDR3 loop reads CASGLAALPDTQYF. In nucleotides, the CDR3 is TGTGCCTCTGGACTAGCGGCCCTCCCAGATACGCAGTATTTT.